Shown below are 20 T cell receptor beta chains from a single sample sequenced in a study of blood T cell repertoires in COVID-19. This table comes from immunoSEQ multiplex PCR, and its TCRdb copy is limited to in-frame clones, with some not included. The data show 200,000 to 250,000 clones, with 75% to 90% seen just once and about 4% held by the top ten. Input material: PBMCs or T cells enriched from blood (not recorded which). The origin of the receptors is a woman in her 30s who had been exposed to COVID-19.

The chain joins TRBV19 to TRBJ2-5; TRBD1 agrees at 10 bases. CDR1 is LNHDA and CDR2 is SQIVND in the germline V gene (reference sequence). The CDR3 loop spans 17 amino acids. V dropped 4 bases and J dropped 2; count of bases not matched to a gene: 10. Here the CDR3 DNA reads TGTGCCAGTAGTACTCGGACAGGGGGGATTTTTCAAGAGACCCAGTACTTC. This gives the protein CASSTRTGGIFQETQYF.

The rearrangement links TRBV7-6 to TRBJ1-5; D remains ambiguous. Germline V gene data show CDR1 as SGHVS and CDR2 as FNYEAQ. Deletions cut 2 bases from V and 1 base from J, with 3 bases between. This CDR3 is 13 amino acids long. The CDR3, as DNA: TGTGCCAGCAGCTTACGGAGCAATCAGCCCCAGCATTTT. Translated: CASSLRSNQPQHF.

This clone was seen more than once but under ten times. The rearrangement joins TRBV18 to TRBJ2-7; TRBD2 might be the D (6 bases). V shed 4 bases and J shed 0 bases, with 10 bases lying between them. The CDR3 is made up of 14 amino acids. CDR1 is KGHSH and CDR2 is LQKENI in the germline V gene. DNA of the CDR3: TGTGCCAGCTCACAAGGGACTTCCTCCTACGAGCAGTACTTC. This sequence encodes CASSQGTSSYEQYF.

The CDR3 DNA reads TGTGCCAGCAGTTTCTCGGGGGCCAACGTCCTGACTTTC. This codes for CASSFSGANVLTF. The chain couples TRBV12-3 or TRBV12-4 to TRBJ2-6; D not certain. This CDR3 is 13 amino acids long. Trimming left V 3 bases short and J 4 bases short, with 4 bases between.

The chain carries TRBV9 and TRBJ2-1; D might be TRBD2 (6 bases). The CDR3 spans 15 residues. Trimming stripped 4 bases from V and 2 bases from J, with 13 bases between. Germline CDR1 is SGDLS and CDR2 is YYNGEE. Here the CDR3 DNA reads TGTGCCAGCAGCCTATTAGCGGAAGCCTACAATGAGCAGTTCTTC. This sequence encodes CASSLLAEAYNEQFF.

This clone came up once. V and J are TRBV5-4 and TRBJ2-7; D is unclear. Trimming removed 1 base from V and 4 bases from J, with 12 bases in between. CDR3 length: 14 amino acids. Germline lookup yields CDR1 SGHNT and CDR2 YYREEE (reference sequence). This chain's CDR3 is CASSLSPDTYEQYF. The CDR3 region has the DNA TGTGCCAGCAGCTTGTCCCCCGATACTTACGAGCAGTACTTC.

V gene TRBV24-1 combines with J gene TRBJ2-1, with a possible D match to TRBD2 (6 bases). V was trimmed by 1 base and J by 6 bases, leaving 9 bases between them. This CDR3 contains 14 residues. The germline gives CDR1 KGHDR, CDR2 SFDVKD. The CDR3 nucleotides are TGTGCCACCAGTGATTTTGGACTATTCAATGAGCAGTTCTTC. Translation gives CATSDFGLFNEQFF.

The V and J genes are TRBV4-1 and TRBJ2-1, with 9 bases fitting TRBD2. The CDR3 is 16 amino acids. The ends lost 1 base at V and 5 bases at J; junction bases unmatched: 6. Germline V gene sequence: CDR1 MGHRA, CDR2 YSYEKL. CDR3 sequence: CASSQVASGTNNEQFF. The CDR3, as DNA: TGCGCCAGCAGCCAAGTAGCTAGCGGGACGAACAATGAGCAGTTCTTC.

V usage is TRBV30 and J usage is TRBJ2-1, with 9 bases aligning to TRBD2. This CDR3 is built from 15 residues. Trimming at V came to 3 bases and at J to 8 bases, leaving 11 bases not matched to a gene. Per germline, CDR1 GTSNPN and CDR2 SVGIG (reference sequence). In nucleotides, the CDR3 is TGTGCCTGGAGATCTGGGACTAGCCGCGGTTATGAGCAGTTCTTC. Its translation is CAWRSGTSRGYEQFF.

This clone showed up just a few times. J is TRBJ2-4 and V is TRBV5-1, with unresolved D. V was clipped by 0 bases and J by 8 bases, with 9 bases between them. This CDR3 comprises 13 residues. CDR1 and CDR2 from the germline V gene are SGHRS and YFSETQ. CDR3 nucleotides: TGCGCCAGCAGCTTGGGGCCAGAAGACATTCAGTACTTC. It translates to CASSLGPEDIQYF.

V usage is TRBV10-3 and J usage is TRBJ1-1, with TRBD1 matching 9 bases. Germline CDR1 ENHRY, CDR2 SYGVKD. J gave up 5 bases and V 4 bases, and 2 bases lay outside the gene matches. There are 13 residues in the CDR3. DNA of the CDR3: TGTGCCATCAGTGGGACAGGGGAAACTGAAGCTTTCTTT. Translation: CAISGTGETEAFF.

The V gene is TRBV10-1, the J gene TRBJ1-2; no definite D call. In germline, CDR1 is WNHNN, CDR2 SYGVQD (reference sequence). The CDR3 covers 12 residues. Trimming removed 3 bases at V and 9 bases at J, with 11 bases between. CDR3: CASSEGGSSYTF. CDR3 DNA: TGCGCCAGCAGTGAAGGAGGATCGAGCTACACCTTC.

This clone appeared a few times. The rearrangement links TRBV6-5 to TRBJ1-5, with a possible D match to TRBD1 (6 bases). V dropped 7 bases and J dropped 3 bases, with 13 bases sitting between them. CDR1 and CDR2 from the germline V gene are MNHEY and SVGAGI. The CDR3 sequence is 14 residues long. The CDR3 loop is CASKNRVDNQPQHF. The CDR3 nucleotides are TGTGCCAGCAAGAACAGGGTAGACAATCAGCCCCAGCATTTT.

This chain's CDR3 is CASSARGGDWYGYTF. The CDR3 DNA reads as TGTGCCAGCAGCGCCCGGGGAGGGGATTGGTATGGCTACACCTTC. The chain has TRBV5-6 and TRBJ1-2, with D possibly being TRBD1 (5 bases). The V end lost 4 bases, the J end lost 5 bases, and 18 bases lay between the germline ends. CDR3 length: 15 residues. Looked up from germline, CDR1 is SGHDT and CDR2 is YYEEEE.

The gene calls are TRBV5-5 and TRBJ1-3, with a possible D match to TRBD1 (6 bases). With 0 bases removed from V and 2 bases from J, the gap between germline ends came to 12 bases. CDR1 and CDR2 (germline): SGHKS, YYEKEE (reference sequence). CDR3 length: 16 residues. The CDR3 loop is CASSLGSGGAGNTIYF. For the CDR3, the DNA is TGTGCCAGCAGCTTGGGTTCGGGGGGCGCTGGAAACACCATATATTTT.

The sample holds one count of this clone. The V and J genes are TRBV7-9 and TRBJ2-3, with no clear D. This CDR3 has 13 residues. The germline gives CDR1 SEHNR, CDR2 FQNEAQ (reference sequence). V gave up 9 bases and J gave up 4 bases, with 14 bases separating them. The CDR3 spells CASKENLADTQYF. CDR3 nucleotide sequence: TGTGCCAGTAAGGAGAATTTGGCAGATACGCAGTATTTT.

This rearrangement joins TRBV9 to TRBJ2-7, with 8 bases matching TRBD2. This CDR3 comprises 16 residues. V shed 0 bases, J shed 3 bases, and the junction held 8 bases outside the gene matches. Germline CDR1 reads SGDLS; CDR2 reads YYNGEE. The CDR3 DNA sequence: TGTGCCAGCAGCGTAGATGCTTGGACTAGCCTCTACGAGCAGTACTTC. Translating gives CASSVDAWTSLYEQYF. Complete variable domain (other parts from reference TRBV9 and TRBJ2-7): DSGVTQTPKHLITATGQRVTLRCSPRSGDLSVYWYQQSLDQGLQFLIQYYNGEERAKGNILERFSAQQFPDLHSELNLSSLELGDSALYFCASSVDAWTSLYEQYFGPGTRLTVT.

CDR3 nucleotide sequence: TGCGCCAGCAGCGTTTACAAGAACACTGAAGCTTTCTTT. The encoded protein is CASSVYKNTEAFF. V usage is TRBV5-1 and J usage is TRBJ1-1; no clear D gene. V was shortened by 4 bases and J by 1 base, with 8 bases between the two germline ends. This CDR3 comprises 13 residues. Germline assignment: CDR1 SGHRS and CDR2 YFSETQ.

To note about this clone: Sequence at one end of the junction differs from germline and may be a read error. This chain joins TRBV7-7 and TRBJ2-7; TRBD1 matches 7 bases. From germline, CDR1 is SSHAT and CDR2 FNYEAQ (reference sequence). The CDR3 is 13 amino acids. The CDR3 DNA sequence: TGTGCTAGCAGCCCCGGGACAGTCTACGAGCAGTACTTC. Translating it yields CASSPGTVYEQYF.

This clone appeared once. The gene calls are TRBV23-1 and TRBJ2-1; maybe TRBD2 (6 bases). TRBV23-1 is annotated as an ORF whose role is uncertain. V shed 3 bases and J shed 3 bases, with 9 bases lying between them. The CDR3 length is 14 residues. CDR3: CASSHWDFYNEQFF. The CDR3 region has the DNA TGCGCCAGCAGTCATTGGGACTTCTACAATGAGCAGTTCTTC.